A selection of T cell receptor beta chains follows, all from one sample in a study of CD4+ T cells in melanoma. Produced via immunoSEQ multiplex PCR; TCRdb's table is partial and in-frame only. The data hold more than 20,000 clones, with over 75% observed a single time. What was sequenced was cells from a culture (not recorded whether cultured in vitro). The source is a human donor with melanoma. Both conserved end residues are part of each CDR3. Each record gives: V gene, D gene, clone size, J gene, CDR3 DNA, CDR3 protein. The D gene is left open where the match is weak. A clone size is listed for some rows: how often the clone was seen (once, few, many), or a class if it is expanded.

v_gene: TRBV6-6; d_gene: -; abundance: -; j_gene: TRBJ2-2; CDR3nt: TGTGCCAGCAGTTACACCCTGGGTTCGGGAGCCGGGGAGCTGTTTTTT; CDR3aa: CASSYTLGSGAGELFF
v_gene: TRBV5-6; d_gene: TRBD1; abundance: -; j_gene: TRBJ2-7; CDR3nt: TGTGCCAGCAGCCGTATGGGGACAGGGGACGAGCAGTACTTC; CDR3aa: CASSRMGTGDEQYF
v_gene: TRBV5-4; d_gene: -; abundance: -; j_gene: TRBJ1-2; CDR3nt: TGTGCCAGCAGCTTGGTGGGGGAACGCGGCTACACCTTC; CDR3aa: CASSLVGERGYTF
v_gene: TRBV5-4; d_gene: -; abundance: -; j_gene: TRBJ2-1; CDR3nt: TGTGCCAGCAGAGCTATGGCCGGAAACAATGAGCAGTTCTTC; CDR3aa: CASRAMAGNNEQFF
v_gene: TRBV6-1; d_gene: TRBD2; abundance: -; j_gene: TRBJ2-1; CDR3nt: TGTGCCAGCAGTAGGGGACTAGCGTGGCAGGGTGAGCAGTTCTTC; CDR3aa: CASSRGLAWQGEQFF
v_gene: TRBV5-4; d_gene: -; abundance: -; j_gene: TRBJ2-5; CDR3nt: TGTGCCAGCAGCCCTGGGGCGGAGACCCAGTACTTC; CDR3aa: CASSPGAETQYF
v_gene: TRBV9; d_gene: TRBD1; abundance: -; j_gene: TRBJ1-1; CDR3nt: TGTGCCAGCAGCGTAGCTACGACAGGGGGGACTGCTTTCTTT; CDR3aa: CASSVATTGGTAFF
v_gene: TRBV10-2; d_gene: TRBD2; abundance: -; j_gene: TRBJ2-7; CDR3nt: TGCGCCAGCAGTGAGACACCGGGACTAGGTACGAAGCAGTACTTC; CDR3aa: CASSETPGLGTKQYF
v_gene: TRBV9; d_gene: -; abundance: -; j_gene: TRBJ1-2; CDR3nt: TGTGCCAGCAGCTCAACAGGGTCGCTCTTCTATGGCTACACCTTC; CDR3aa: CASSSTGSLFYGYTF
v_gene: TRBV6-9; d_gene: -; abundance: -; j_gene: TRBJ1-4; CDR3nt: TGTGCCAGGTCGAAGCCAGAGACAGAAAAACTGTTTTTT; CDR3aa: CARSKPETEKLFF
v_gene: TRBV18; d_gene: -; abundance: -; j_gene: TRBJ2-6; CDR3nt: TGTGCCAGCTCACCGTTGGGAGACCGACGATCTGGGGCCAACGTCCTGACTTTC; CDR3aa: CASSPLGDRRSGANVLTF
v_gene: TRBV6-5; d_gene: TRBD1; abundance: few; j_gene: TRBJ2-7; CDR3nt: TGTGCCAGCAGTAAAGGGACAGGGGGCTACGAGCAGTACTTC; CDR3aa: CASSKGTGGYEQYF
v_gene: TRBV9; d_gene: TRBD2; abundance: -; j_gene: TRBJ2-2; CDR3nt: TGTGCCAGCAGCGTAGCTGCGGGGGGGCCCGGGGAGCTGTTTTTT; CDR3aa: CASSVAAGGPGELFF
v_gene: TRBV10-1; d_gene: TRBD1; abundance: -; j_gene: TRBJ2-7; CDR3nt: TGCGCCAGCAGTGACCGCACAGGGGTAATGAACGAGCAGTACTTC; CDR3aa: CASSDRTGVMNEQYF
v_gene: TRBV13; d_gene: -; abundance: -; j_gene: TRBJ1-5; CDR3nt: TGTGCCGGCGGTGAATTTCGGGGGGGGCCACGGAGCAATCAGCCCCAGCATTTT; CDR3aa: CAGGEFRGGPRSNQPQHF
v_gene: TRBV5-5; d_gene: TRBD1; abundance: once; j_gene: TRBJ1-6; CDR3nt: TGTGCCAGCAGGCGGACAGGCAGCTCCTATAATTCACCCCTCCACTTT; CDR3aa: CASRRTGSSYNSPLHF
v_gene: TRBV5-1; d_gene: -; abundance: -; j_gene: TRBJ2-3; CDR3nt: TGCGCCAGCAGCTTGGGACTCTCCCCGGCAGATACGCAGTATTTT; CDR3aa: CASSLGLSPADTQYF
v_gene: TRBV6-5; d_gene: TRBD1; abundance: -; j_gene: TRBJ2-7; CDR3nt: TGTGCCAGCAGACAGGACAGGGGACGCCAAAAGCAGTACTTC; CDR3aa: CASRQDRGRQKQYF
v_gene: TRBV7-9; d_gene: -; abundance: -; j_gene: TRBJ1-1; CDR3nt: TGTGCCAGCAGCTTAGGATCCACGGGCACTGAAGCTTTCTTT; CDR3aa: CASSLGSTGTEAFF
v_gene: TRBV5-1; d_gene: TRBD1; abundance: -; j_gene: TRBJ1-3; CDR3nt: TGCGCCAGCAATCCCGGGACAGGTGGAAACACCATATATTTT; CDR3aa: CASNPGTGGNTIYF
v_gene: TRBV6-4; d_gene: TRBD1; abundance: -; j_gene: TRBJ1-5; CDR3nt: TGTGCCAGCAGATTAGTGAGTTGGACAGGGGTTCAGCCCCAGCATTTT; CDR3aa: CASRLVSWTGVQPQHF
v_gene: TRBV5-1; d_gene: TRBD2; abundance: -; j_gene: TRBJ2-5; CDR3nt: TGCGCCAGCAGCAACCTAGCGGGGGGCCAAGAGACCCAGTACTTC; CDR3aa: CASSNLAGGQETQYF
v_gene: TRBV10-2; d_gene: TRBD1; abundance: few; j_gene: TRBJ1-6; CDR3nt: TGCGCCAGCAGTCGGGGACAGGCTGGCTCACCCCTCCACTTT; CDR3aa: CASSRGQAGSPLHF
v_gene: TRBV5-1; d_gene: TRBD1; abundance: once; j_gene: TRBJ1-3; CDR3nt: TGCGCCAGCAGCCATGGGACAGGGTATGGTATCTCTGGAAACACCATATATTTT; CDR3aa: CASSHGTGYGISGNTIYF
v_gene: TRBV6-5; d_gene: -; abundance: once; j_gene: TRBJ2-2; CDR3nt: TGTGCCAGTGGGACGGGTAACGACGGGGAGCTGTTTTTT; CDR3aa: CASGTGNDGELFF
v_gene: TRBV10-1; d_gene: TRBD1; abundance: -; j_gene: TRBJ2-7; CDR3nt: TGCGCCAGCAGTGAGTCCCGGGACAGGTACGAGCAGTACTTC; CDR3aa: CASSESRDRYEQYF
v_gene: TRBV5-4; d_gene: TRBD1; abundance: -; j_gene: TRBJ2-2; CDR3nt: TGTGCCAGCAGCCTACGGACAGGCTGGGGCGCCGGGGAGCTGTTTTTT; CDR3aa: CASSLRTGWGAGELFF
v_gene: TRBV18; d_gene: -; abundance: -; j_gene: TRBJ1-1; CDR3nt: TGTGCCAGCTCACCTGGATTAGAGACCATGAACACTGAAGCTTTCTTT; CDR3aa: CASSPGLETMNTEAFF
v_gene: TRBV6-5; d_gene: TRBD1; abundance: -; j_gene: TRBJ1-5; CDR3nt: TGTGCCAGCAGTGCCTCCGGGACAGGGAATCAGCCCCAGCATTTT; CDR3aa: CASSASGTGNQPQHF
v_gene: TRBV2; d_gene: -; abundance: -; j_gene: TRBJ1-4; CDR3nt: TGTGCCAGCAGGGCAGGCGGGGGTAAGAATGAAAAACTGTTTTTT; CDR3aa: CASRAGGGKNEKLFF
v_gene: TRBV5-5; d_gene: -; abundance: -; j_gene: TRBJ1-1; CDR3nt: TGTGCCAGCAGCTTAAGGGACCCCGAGGGAGCTTTCTTT; CDR3aa: CASSLRDPEGAFF
v_gene: TRBV18; d_gene: -; abundance: once; j_gene: TRBJ1-1; CDR3nt: TGTGCCAGCTCACCCGTAGGTGGGTGGGACACTGAAGCTTTCTTT; CDR3aa: CASSPVGGWDTEAFF
v_gene: TRBV2; d_gene: -; abundance: once; j_gene: TRBJ2-4; CDR3nt: TGTGCCAGCAGTGAAAGTCTAGCCAAAAACATTCAGTACTTC; CDR3aa: CASSESLAKNIQYF